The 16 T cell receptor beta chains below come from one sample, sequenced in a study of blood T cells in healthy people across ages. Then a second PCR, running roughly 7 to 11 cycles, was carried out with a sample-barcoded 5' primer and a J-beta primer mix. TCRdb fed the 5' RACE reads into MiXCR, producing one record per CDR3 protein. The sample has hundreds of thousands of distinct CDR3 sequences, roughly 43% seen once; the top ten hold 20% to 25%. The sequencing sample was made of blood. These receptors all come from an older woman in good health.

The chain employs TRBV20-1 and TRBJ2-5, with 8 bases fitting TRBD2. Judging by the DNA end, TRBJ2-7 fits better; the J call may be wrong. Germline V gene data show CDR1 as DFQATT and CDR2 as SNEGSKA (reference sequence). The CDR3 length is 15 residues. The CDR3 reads CSARDLTSGLYEQYF. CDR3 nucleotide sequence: TGCAGTGCTAGAGATCTAACTAGCGGCCTCTACGAGCAGTACTTC.

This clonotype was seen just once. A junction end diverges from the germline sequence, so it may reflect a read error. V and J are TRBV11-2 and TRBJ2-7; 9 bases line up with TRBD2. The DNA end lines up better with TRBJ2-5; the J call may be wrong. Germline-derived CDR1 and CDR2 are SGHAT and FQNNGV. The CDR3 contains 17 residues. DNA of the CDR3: TGTGCCGGCAGCTTAGTAGCGGGGGCTATGCTCCAAGAGACCCAGTACTTC. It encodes CAGSLVAGAMLQETQYF.

In DNA form, the CDR3 reads TGCGCCAGCAGCCAAACTCCGGGGGACCCTAACTATGGCTACACCTTC. Translation: CASSQTPGDPNYGYTF. The genes are TRBV5-1 and TRBJ1-2; TRBD1 is a possible D gene (5 bases). Trimming removed 4 bases from V and 0 bases from J, with 16 bases in between. The germline V gene has CDR1 SGHRS and CDR2 YFSETQ. The CDR3 loop spans 16 amino acids.

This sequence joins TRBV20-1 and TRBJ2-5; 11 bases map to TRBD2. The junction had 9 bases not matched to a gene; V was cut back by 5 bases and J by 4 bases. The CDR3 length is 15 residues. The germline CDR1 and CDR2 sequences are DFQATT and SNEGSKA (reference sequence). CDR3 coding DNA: TGCAGTGCTGGGTCTAGCGGGGGGCTGGGAGAGACCCAGTACTTC. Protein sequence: CSAGSSGGLGETQYF.

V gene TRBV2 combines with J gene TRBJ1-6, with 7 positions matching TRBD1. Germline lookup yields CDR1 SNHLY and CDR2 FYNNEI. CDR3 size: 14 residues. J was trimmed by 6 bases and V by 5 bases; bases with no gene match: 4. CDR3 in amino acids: CASSLQGINSPLHF. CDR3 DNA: TGTGCCAGCAGTCTACAGGGGATTAATTCACCCCTCCACTTT.

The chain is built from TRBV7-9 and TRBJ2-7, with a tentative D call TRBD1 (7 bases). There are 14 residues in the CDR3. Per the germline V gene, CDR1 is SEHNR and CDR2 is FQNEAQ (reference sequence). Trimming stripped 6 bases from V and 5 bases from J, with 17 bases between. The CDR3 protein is CASSIQGGGNEQYF. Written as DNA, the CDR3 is TGTGCCAGCAGTATCCAGGGGGGCGGGAACGAGCAGTACTTC. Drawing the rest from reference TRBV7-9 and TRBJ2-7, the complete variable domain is DTGVSQNPRHKITKRGQNVTFRCDPISEHNRLYWYRQTLGQGPEFLTYFQNEAQLEKSRLLSDRFSAERPKGSFSTLEIQRTEQGDSAMYLCASSIQGGGNEQYFGPGTRLTVT.

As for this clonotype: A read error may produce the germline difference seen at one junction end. The CDR3 DNA reads TGCAATGCTAGTAGGGGGACAGGGGGCGAGGAGACCCAGTACTTC. This encodes CNASRGTGGEETQYF. The genes are TRBV20-1 and TRBJ2-5, with 12 bases lining up with TRBD1. This CDR3 comprises 15 residues. In germline, CDR1 is DFQATT, CDR2 SNEGSKA (reference sequence).

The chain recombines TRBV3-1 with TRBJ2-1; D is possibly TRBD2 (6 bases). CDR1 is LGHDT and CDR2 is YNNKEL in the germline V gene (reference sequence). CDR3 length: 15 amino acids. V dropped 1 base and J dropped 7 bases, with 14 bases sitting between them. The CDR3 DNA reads TGTGCCAGCAGCCAAGGGCAGGTTAGCGGTAATGAGCAGTTCTTC. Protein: CASSQGQVSGNEQFF.

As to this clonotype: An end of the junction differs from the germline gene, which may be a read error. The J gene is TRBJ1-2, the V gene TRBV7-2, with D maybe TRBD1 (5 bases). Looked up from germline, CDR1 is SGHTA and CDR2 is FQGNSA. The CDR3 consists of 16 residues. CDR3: CASSPEMGGGYYGYIF. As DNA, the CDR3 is TGTGCCAGCAGCCCAGAGATGGGGGGAGGGTACTATGGCTACATCTTC.

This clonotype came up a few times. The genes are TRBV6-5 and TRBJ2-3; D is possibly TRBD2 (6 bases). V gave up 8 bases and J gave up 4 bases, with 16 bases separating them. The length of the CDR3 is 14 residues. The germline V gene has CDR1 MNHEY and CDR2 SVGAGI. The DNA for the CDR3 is TGTGCCAGCCGTCGCAGCGGCGGGGCAGATACGCAGTATTTT. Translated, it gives CASRRSGGADTQYF.

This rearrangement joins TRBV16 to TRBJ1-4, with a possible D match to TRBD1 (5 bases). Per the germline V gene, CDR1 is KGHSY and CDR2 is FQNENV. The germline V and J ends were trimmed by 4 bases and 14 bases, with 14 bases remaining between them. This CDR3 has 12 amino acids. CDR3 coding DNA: TGTGCCAGCAGCCGGGACTCCTCAGGGCTGTTTTTT. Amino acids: CASSRDSSGLFF. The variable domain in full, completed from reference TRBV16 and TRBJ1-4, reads GEEVAQTPKHLVRGEGQKAKLYCAPIKGHSYVFWYQQVLKNEFKFLISFQNENVFDETGMPKERFSAKCLPNSPCSLEIQATKLEDSAVYFCASSRDSSGLFFGSGTQLSVL.

The CDR3: CASSRDSGQETQYF. The DNA for the CDR3 is TGTGCCAGCAGTCGGGACAGCGGTCAAGAGACCCAGTACTTC. The V and J genes are TRBV12-3 or TRBV12-4 and TRBJ2-5; TRBD1 aligns across 7 bases. The V and J ends lost 5 bases and 2 bases, in that order; junction bases with no gene match: 5. CDR3 length equals 14 residues.

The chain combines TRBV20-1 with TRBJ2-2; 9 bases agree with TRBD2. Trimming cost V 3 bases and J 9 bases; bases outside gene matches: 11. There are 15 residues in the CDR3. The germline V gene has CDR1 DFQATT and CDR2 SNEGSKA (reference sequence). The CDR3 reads CSASPGLAGTRELFF. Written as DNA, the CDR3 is TGCAGTGCTAGCCCCGGCCTAGCGGGGACCCGGGAGCTGTTTTTT.

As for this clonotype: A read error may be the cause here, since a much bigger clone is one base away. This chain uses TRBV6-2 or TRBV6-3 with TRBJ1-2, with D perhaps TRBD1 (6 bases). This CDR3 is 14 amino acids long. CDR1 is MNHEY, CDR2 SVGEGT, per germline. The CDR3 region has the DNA TGTACCAGCAGTTACTGGGGACAAGGCTATGGCTACACCTTC. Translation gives CTSSYWGQGYGYTF.

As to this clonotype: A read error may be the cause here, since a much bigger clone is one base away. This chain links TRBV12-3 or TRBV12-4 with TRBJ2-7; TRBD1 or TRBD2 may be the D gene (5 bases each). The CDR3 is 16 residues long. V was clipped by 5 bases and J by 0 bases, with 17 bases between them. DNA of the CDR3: TGTGCCAGCAGTGCCCTGCCGGGACGGAGCTCCTACGAGCAGTACTTC. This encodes CASSALPGRSSYEQYF.

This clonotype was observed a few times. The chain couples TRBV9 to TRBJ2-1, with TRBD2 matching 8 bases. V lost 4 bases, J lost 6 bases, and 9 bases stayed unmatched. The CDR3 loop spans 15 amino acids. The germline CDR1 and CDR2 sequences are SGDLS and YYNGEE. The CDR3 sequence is CASSPSGGGSNEQFF. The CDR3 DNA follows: TGTGCCAGCAGCCCCTCGGGCGGGGGGTCCAATGAGCAGTTCTTC. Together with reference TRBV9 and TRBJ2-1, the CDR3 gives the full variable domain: DSGVTQTPKHLITATGQRVTLRCSPRSGDLSVYWYQQSLDQGLQFLIQYYNGEERAKGNILERFSAQQFPDLHSELNLSSLELGDSALYFCASSPSGGGSNEQFFGPGTRLTVL.